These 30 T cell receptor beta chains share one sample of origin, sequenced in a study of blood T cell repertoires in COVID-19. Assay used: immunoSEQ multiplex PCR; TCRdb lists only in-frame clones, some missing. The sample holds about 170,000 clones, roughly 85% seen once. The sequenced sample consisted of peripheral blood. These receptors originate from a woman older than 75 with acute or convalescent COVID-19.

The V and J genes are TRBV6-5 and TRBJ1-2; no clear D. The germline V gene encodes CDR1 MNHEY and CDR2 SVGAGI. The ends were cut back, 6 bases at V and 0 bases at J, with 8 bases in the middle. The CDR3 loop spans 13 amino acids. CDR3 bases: TGTGCCAGCAGCCGGGTCCCTAACTATGGCTACACCTTC. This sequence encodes CASSRVPNYGYTF.

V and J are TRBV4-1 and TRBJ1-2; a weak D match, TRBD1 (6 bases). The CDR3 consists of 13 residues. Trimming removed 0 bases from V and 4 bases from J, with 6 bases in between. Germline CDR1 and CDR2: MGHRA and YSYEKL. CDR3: CASSQDRGYGYTF. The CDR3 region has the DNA TGCGCCAGCAGCCAAGACAGGGGCTATGGCTACACCTTC.

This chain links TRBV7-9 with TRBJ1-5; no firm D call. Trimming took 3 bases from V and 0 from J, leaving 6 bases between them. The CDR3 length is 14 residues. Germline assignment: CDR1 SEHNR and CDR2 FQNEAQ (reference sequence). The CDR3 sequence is CASSLLNSNQPQHF. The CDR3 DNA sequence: TGTGCCAGCAGCTTGCTAAATAGCAATCAGCCCCAGCATTTT.

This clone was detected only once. The CDR3 loop reads CATSRDTRSQNIQYF. CDR3 nucleotide sequence: TGTGCCACCAGCAGAGATACCAGGTCCCAAAACATTCAGTACTTC. The chain links TRBV15 to TRBJ2-4; D unresolved. This CDR3 has 15 residues. The V gene's germline CDR1 is LNHNV and CDR2 YYDKDF (reference sequence). V shed 0 bases and J shed 5 bases, with 11 bases lying between them.

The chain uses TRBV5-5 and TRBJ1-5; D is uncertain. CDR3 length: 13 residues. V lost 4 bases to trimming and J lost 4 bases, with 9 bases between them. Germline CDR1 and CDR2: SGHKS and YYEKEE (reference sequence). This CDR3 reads CASSPALNQPQHF. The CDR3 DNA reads TGTGCCAGCAGCCCTGCCCTAAATCAGCCCCAGCATTTT.

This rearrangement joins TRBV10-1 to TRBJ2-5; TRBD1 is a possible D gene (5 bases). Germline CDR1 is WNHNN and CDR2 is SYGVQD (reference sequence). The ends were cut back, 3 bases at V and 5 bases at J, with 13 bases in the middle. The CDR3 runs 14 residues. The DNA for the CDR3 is TGCGCCAGCAGTGATCAGGGTAGAGAGGAGACCCAGTACTTC. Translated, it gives CASSDQGREETQYF.

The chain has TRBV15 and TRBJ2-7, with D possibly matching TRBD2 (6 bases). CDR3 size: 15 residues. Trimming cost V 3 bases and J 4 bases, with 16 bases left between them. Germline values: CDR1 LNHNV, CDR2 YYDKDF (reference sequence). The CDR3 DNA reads TGTGCCACCAGCAGTGACCCGGGGGTGGGGTACGAGCAGTACTTC. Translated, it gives CATSSDPGVGYEQYF.

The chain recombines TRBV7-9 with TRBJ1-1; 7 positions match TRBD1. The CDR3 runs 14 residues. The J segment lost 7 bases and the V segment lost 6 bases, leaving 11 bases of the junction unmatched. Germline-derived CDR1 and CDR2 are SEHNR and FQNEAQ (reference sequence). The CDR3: CASSQAGGTGEAFF. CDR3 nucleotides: TGTGCCAGCAGTCAAGCAGGGGGAACAGGTGAAGCTTTCTTT.

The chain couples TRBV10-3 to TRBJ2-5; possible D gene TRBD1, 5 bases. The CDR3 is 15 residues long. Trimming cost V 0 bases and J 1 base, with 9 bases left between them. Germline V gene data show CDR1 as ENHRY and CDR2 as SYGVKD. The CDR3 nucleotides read TGTGCCATCAGTGAGTCGGGGCAGGCCCAAGAGACCCAGTACTTC. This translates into CAISESGQAQETQYF.

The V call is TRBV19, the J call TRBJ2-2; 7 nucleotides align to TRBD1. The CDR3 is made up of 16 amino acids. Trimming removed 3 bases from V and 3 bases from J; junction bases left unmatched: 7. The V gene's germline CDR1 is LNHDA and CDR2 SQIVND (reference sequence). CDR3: CASSIGTGVYTGELFF. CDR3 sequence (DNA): TGTGCCAGTAGTATTGGAACAGGGGTATACACCGGGGAGCTGTTTTTT.

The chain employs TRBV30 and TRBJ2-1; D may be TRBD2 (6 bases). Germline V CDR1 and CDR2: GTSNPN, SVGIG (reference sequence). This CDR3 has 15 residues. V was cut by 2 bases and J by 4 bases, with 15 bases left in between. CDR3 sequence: CAWSRSGRLYNEQFF. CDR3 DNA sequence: TGTGCCTGGAGTAGATCGGGGAGGTTATACAATGAGCAGTTCTTC.

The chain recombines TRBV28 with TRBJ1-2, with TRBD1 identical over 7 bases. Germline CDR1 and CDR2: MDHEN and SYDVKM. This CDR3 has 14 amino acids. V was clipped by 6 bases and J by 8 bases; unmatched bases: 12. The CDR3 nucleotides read TGTGCCAGCAGCATCGGGCAGGGGGGATACGGCTACACCTTC. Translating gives CASSIGQGGYGYTF.

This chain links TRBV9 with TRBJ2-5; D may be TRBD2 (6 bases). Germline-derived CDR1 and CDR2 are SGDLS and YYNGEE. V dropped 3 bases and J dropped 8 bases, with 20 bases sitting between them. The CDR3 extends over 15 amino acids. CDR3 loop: CASSEGTGKPQTQYF. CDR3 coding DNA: TGTGCCAGCAGCGAGGGGACTGGCAAACCTCAAACCCAGTACTTC.

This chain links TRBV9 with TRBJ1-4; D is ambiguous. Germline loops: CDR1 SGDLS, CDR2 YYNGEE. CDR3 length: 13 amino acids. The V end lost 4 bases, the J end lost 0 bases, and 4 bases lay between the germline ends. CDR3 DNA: TGTGCCAGCAGCCCAGCAACTAATGAAAAACTGTTTTTT. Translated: CASSPATNEKLFF.

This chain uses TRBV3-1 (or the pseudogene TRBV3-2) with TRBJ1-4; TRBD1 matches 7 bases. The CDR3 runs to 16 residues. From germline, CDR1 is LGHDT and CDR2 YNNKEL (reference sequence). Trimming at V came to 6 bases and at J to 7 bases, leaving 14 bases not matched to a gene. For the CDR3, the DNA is TGTGCCAGCAGTTACAAAGGCGGGACAGCTTTTGAAAAACTGTTTTTT. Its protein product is CASSYKGGTAFEKLFF.

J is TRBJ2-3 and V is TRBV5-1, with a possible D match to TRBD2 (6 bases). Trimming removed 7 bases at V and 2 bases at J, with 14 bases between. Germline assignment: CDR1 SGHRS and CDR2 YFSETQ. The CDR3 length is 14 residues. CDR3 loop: CASSGTLPTDTQYF. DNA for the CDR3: TGCGCCAGCTCTGGGACTCTACCCACAGATACGCAGTATTTT.

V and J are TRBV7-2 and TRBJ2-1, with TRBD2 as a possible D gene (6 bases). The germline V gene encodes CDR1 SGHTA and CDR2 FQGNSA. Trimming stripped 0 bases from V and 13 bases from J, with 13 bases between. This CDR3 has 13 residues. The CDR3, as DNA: TGTGCCAGCAGCTTAGCGCCGGAGGGGTCCCAGTTCTTC. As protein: CASSLAPEGSQFF. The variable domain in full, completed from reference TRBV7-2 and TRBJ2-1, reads GAGVSQSPSNKVTEKGKDVELRCDPISGHTALYWYRQSLGQGLEFLIYFQGNSAPDKSGLPSDRFSAERTGGSVSTLTIQRTQQEDSAVYLCASSLAPEGSQFFGPGTRLTVL.

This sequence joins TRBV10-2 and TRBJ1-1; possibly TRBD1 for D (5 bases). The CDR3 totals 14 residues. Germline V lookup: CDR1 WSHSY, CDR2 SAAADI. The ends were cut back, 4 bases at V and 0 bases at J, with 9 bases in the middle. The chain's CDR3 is CASSAKQVNTEAFF. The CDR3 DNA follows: TGCGCCAGCAGTGCAAAACAGGTGAACACTGAAGCTTTCTTT.

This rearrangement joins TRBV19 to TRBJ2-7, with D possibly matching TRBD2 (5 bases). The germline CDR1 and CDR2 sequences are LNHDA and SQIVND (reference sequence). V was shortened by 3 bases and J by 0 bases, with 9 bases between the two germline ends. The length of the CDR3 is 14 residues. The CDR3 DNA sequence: TGTGCCAGTAGTATGAGGGCAGACTCCTACGAGCAGTACTTC. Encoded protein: CASSMRADSYEQYF.

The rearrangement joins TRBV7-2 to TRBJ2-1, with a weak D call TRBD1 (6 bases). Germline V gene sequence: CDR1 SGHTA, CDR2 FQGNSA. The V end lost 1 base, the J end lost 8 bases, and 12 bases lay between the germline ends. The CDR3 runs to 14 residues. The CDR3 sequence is CASSLDQGRYEQFF. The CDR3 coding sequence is TGTGCCAGCAGCTTAGACCAGGGGAGATATGAGCAGTTCTTC.

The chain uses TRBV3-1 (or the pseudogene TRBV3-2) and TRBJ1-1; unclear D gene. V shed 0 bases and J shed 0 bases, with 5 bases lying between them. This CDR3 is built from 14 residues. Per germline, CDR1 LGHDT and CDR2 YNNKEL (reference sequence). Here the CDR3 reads CASSQDGVNTEAFF. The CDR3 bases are TGTGCCAGCAGCCAAGACGGGGTGAACACTGAAGCTTTCTTT.

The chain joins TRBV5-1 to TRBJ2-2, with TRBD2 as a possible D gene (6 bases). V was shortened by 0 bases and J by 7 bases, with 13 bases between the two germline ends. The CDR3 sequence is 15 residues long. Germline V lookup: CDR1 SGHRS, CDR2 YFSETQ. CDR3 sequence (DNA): TGCGCCAGCAGCTTGGATGGAGGGCAGAACGGGGAGCTGTTTTTT. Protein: CASSLDGGQNGELFF.

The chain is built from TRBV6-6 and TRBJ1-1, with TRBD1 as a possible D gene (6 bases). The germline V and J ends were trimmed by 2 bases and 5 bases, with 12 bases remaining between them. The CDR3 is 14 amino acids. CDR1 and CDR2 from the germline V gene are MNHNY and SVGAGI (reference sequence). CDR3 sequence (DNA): TGTGCCAGCAGTTACCCAGGGGAGAGGACTGAAGCTTTCTTT. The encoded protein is CASSYPGERTEAFF.

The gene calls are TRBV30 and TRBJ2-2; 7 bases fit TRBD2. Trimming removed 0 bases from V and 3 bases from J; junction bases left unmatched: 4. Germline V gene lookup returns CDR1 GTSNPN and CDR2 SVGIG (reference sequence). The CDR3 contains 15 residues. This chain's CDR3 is CAWSVSGLYTGELFF. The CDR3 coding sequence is TGTGCCTGGAGTGTGTCGGGACTATACACCGGGGAGCTGTTTTTT.

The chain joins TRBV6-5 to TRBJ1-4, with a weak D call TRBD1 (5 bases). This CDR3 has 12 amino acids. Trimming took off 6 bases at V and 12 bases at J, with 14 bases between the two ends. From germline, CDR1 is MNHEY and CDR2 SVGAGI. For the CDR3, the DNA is TGTGCCAGCAGGACAGCGCGTGAGCAACTGTTTTTT. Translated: CASRTAREQLFF.

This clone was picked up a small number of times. The chain's CDR3 is CASSDRGPNGELFF. The CDR3 DNA sequence: TGTGCCAGCAGTGACAGGGGGCCGAACGGGGAGCTGTTTTTT. The chain combines TRBV2 with TRBJ2-2; the match to TRBD1 covers 8 bases. J was trimmed by 7 bases and V by 3 bases; bases with no gene match: 4. The CDR3 consists of 14 residues. Germline loops: CDR1 SNHLY, CDR2 FYNNEI.

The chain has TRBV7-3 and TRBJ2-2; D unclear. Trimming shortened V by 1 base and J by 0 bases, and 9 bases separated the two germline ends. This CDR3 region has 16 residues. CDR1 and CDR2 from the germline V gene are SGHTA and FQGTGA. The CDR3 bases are TGTGCCAGCAGCTTAATCCACGGTTCGAACACCGGGGAGCTGTTTTTT. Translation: CASSLIHGSNTGELFF.

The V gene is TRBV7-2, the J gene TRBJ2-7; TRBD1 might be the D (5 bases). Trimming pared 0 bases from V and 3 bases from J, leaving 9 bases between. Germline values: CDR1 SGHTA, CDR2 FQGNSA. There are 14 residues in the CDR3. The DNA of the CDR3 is TGTGCCAGCAGCTTAGCGCAGGGAAACTACGAGCAGTACTTC. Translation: CASSLAQGNYEQYF.

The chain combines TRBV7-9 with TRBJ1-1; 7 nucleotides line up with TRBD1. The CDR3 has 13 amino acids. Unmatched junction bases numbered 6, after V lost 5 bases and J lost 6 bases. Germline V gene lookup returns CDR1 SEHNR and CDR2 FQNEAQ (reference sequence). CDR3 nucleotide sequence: TGTGCCAGCAGCCCGACAGGGTGGGCTGAAGCTTTCTTT. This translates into CASSPTGWAEAFF.

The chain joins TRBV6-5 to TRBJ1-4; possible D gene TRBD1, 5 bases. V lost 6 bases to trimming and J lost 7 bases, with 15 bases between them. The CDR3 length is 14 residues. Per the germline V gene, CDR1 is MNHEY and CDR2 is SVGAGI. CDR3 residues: CASSAGGVSEKLFF. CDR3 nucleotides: TGTGCCAGCAGCGCCGGAGGGGTTAGTGAAAAACTGTTTTTT.